These T cell receptor beta chains were read from a single sample in a study of blood T cell repertoires in COVID-19. Profiling relied on immunoSEQ multiplex PCR, and the TCRdb table lists in-frame clones only, not all of them. This table has about 200,000 clones, approximately 89% appearing once. The sample comprised PBMCs or T cells enriched from blood (not recorded which). The receptor set was obtained from a woman aged 25 to 45 with acute COVID-19. Each CDR3 is given with its conserved first and last residue. The size entry is marked missing in some rows and otherwise reads once, few, many or a size class.

V gene	J gene	clone size	CDR3 length	CDR3 protein
TRBV5-1	TRBJ1-2	.	16	CASSWADRGLYYGYTF
TRBV27	TRBJ2-3	.	16	CASSLDSGGGTDTQYF
TRBV2	TRBJ2-1	.	18	CASRTSGGAPRSYNEQFF
TRBV29-1	TRBJ1-5	few	13	CSVGQGSNQPQHF
TRBV12-3/TRBV12-4	TRBJ1-5	.	13	CASSTALNQPQHF
TRBV3-1/TRBV3-2	TRBJ1-4	.	15	CASSQDPQGGEKLFF
TRBV9	TRBJ1-2	.	16	CASSGIQGAQDYGYTF
TRBV10-3	TRBJ2-3	few	15	CANSEGGLSTDTQYF
TRBV27	TRBJ2-6	.	15	CASSPLESGANVLTF
TRBV6-5	TRBJ1-6	.	14	CASRSTDLNSPLHF
TRBV4-1	TRBJ2-3	.	17	CASSPTTSGGPMDTQYF
TRBV2	TRBJ1-1	.	12	CASRIWDSEAFF
TRBV3-1/TRBV3-2	TRBJ1-1	.	11	CASSRQNEAFF
TRBV9	TRBJ1-5	.	15	CASSSGQYSNQPQHF
TRBV9	TRBJ1-3	.	16	CASSVTRDRGGNTIYF
TRBV5-6	TRBJ2-7	.	14	CASSSREATYEQYF
TRBV15	TRBJ1-1	.	14	CATSLSRQGTEAFF
TRBV11-1	TRBJ2-5	.	15	CASSLEPTVIWTQYF
TRBV12-3/TRBV12-4	TRBJ1-2	.	13	CASSFRVDYGYTF